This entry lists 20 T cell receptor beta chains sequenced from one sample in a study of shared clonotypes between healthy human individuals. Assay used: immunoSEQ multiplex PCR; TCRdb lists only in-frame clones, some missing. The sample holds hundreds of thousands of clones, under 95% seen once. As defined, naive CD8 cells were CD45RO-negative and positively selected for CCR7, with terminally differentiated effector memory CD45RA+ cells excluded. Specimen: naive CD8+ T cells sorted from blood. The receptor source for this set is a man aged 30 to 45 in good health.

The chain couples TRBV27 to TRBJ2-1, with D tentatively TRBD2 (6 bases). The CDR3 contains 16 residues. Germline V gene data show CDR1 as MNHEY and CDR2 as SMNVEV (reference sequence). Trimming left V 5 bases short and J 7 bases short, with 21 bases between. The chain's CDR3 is CASSVSPGLRTNEQFF. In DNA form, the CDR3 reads TGTGCCAGCAGTGTCTCACCGGGACTCCGTACTAATGAGCAGTTCTTC.

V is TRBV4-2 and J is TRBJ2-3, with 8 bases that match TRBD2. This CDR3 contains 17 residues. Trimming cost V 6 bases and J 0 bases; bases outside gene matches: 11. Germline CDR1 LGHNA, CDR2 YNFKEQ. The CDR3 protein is CASRGGASGPSTDTQYF. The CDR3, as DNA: TGTGCCAGCAGGGGGGGGGCTAGCGGGCCGAGCACAGATACGCAGTATTTT.

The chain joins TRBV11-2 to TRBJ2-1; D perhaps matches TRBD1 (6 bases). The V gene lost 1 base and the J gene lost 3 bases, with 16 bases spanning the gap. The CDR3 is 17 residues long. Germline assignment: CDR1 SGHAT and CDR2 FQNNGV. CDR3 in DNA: TGTGCCAGCAGCTTAGGAAAACAGGGCACACACTACAATGAGCAGTTCTTC. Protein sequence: CASSLGKQGTHYNEQFF.

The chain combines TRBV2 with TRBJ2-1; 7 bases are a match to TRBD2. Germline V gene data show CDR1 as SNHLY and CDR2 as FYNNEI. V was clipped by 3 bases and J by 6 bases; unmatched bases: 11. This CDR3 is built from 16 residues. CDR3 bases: TGTGCCAGCAGTGATCCTAGCGGTCAAAGCCCCAATGAGCAGTTCTTC. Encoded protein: CASSDPSGQSPNEQFF.

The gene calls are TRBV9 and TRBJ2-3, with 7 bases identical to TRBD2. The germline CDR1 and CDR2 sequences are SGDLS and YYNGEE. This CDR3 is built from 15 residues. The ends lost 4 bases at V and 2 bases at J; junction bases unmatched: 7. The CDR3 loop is CASSPTGRITDTQYF. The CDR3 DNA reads TGTGCCAGCAGCCCAACCGGGAGGATCACAGATACGCAGTATTTT. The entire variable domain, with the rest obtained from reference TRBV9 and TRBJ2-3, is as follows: DSGVTQTPKHLITATGQRVTLRCSPRSGDLSVYWYQQSLDQGLQFLIQYYNGEERAKGNILERFSAQQFPDLHSELNLSSLELGDSALYFCASSPTGRITDTQYFGPGTRLTVL.

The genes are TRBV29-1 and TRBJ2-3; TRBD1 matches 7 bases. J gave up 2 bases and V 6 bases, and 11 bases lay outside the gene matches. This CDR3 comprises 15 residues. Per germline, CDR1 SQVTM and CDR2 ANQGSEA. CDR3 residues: CSVSTTGIFTDTQYF. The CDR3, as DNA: TGCAGCGTATCCACGACAGGGATTTTCACAGATACGCAGTATTTT.

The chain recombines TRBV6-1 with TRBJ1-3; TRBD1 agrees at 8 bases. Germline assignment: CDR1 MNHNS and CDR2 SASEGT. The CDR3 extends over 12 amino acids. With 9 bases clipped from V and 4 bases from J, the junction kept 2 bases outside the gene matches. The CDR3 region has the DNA TGTGCCAGTAGGACAGGGGGAAACACCATATATTTT. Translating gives CASRTGGNTIYF.

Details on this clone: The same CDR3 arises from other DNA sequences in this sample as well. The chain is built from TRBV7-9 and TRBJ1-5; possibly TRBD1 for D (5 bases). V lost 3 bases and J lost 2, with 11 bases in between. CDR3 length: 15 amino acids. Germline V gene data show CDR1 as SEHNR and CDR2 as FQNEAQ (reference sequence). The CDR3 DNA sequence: TGTGCCAGCAGCTTCGGGCAGGGCGGCAATCAGCCCCAGCATTTT. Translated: CASSFGQGGNQPQHF.

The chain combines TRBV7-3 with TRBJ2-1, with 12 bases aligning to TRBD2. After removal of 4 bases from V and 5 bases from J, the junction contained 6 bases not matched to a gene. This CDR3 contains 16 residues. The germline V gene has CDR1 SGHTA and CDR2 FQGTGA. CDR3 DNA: TGTGCCAGCAGCTCGACTAGCGGGAGTTCCAACAATGAGCAGTTCTTC. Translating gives CASSSTSGSSNNEQFF. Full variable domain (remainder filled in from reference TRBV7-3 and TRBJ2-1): GAGVSQTPSNKVTEKGKYVELRCDPISGHTALYWYRQSLGQGPEFLIYFQGTGAADDSGLPNDRFFAVRPEGSVSTLKIQRTERGDSAVYLCASSSTSGSSNNEQFFGPGTRLTVL.

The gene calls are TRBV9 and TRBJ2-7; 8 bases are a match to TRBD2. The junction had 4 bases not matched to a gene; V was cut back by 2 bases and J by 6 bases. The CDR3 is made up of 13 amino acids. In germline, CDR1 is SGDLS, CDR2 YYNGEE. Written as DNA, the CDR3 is TGTGCCAGCAGCGTGGGGACTAGATCCGAGCAGTACTTC. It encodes CASSVGTRSEQYF. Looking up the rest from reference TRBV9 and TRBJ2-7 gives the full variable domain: DSGVTQTPKHLITATGQRVTLRCSPRSGDLSVYWYQQSLDQGLQFLIQYYNGEERAKGNILERFSAQQFPDLHSELNLSSLELGDSALYFCASSVGTRSEQYFGPGTRLTVT.

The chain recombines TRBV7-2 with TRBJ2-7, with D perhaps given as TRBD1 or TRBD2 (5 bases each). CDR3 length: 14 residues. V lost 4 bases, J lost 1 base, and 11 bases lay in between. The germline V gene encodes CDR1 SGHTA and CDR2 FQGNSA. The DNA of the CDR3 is TGTGCCAGCAGCTACCGGGGCAAATCCTACGAGCAGTACTTC. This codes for CASSYRGKSYEQYF.

The CDR3 region has the DNA TGTGCCAGCAGCGTCGCCAGGGGCGCTTATGGCTACACCTTC. This encodes CASSVARGAYGYTF. This chain links TRBV7-2 with TRBJ1-2, with D tentatively TRBD1 (6 bases). Germline V CDR1 and CDR2: SGHTA, FQGNSA. With 5 bases removed from V and 5 bases from J, the gap between germline ends came to 15 bases. The length of the CDR3 is 14 residues. Full variable domain (rest looked up from reference TRBV7-2 and TRBJ1-2): GAGVSQSPSNKVTEKGKDVELRCDPISGHTALYWYRQSLGQGLEFLIYFQGNSAPDKSGLPSDRFSAERTGGSVSTLTIQRTQQEDSAVYLCASSVARGAYGYTFGSGTRLTVV.

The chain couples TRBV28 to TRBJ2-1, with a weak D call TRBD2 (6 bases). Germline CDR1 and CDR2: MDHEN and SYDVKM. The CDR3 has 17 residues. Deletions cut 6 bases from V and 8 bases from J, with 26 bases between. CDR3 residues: CASRRDGAYGRGDEQFF. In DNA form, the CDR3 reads TGTGCCAGCAGGCGAGACGGGGCCTACGGGAGAGGTGATGAGCAGTTCTTC. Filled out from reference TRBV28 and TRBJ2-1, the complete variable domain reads DVKVTQSSRYLVKRTGEKVFLECVQDMDHENMFWYRQDPGLGLRLIYFSYDVKMKEKGDIPEGYSVSREKKERFSLILESASTNQTSMYLCASRRDGAYGRGDEQFFGPGTRLTVL.

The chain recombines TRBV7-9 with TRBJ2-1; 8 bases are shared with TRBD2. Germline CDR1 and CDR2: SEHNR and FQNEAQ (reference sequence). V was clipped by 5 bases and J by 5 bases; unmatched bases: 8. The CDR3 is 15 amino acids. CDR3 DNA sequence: TGTGCCAGCAGCGCCCCGGGACTAGTTAACAATGAGCAGTTCTTC. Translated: CASSAPGLVNNEQFF. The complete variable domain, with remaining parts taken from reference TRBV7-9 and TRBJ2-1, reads DTGVSQNPRHKITKRGQNVTFRCDPISEHNRLYWYRQTLGQGPEFLTYFQNEAQLEKSRLLSDRFSAERPKGSFSTLEIQRTEQGDSAMYLCASSAPGLVNNEQFFGPGTRLTVL.

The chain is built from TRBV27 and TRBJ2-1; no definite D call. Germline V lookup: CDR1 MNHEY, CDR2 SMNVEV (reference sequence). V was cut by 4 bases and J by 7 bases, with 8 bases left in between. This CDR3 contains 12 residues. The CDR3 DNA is TGTGCCAGCAGTTCGCTTAGGAATGAGCAGTTCTTC. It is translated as CASSSLRNEQFF.

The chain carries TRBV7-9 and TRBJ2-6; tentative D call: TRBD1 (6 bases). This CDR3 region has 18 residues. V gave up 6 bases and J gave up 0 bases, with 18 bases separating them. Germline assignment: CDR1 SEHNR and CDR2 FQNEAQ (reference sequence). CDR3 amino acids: CASRGPGQVSSGANVLTF. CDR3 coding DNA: TGTGCCAGCAGGGGCCCGGGACAAGTTTCCTCTGGGGCCAACGTCCTGACTTTC.

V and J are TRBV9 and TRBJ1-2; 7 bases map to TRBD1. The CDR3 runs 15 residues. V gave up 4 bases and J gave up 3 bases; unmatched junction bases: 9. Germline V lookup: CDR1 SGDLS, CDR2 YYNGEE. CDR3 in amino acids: CASSSMTGRDYGYTF. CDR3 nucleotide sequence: TGTGCCAGCAGCTCGATGACAGGGCGGGACTATGGCTACACCTTC.

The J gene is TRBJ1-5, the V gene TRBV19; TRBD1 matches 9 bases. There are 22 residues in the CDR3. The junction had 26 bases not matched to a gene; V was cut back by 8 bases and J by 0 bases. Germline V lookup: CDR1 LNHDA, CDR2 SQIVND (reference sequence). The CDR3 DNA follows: TGTGCCAGTCGGATGCAATATTCTAAGATTACAGGGGGCTCGGCTAGCAATCAGCCCCAGCATTTT. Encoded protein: CASRMQYSKITGGSASNQPQHF. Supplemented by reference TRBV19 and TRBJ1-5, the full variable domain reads DGGITQSPKYLFRKEGQNVTLSCEQNLNHDAMYWYRQDPGQGLRLIYYSQIVNDFQKGDIAEGYSVSREKKESFPLTVTSAQKNPTAFYLCASRMQYSKITGGSASNQPQHFGDGTRLSIL.

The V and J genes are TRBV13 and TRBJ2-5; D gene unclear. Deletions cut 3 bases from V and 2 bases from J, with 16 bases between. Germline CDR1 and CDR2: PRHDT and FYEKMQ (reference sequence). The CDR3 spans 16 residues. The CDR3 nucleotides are TGTGCCAGCAGCTTCGCACAGAACATCAATCAAGAGACCCAGTACTTC. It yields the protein CASSFAQNINQETQYF. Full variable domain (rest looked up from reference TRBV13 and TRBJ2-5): AAGVIQSPRHLIKEKRETATLKCYPIPRHDTVYWYQQGPGQDPQFLISFYEKMQSDKGSIPDRFSAQQFSDYHSELNMSSLELGDSALYFCASSFAQNINQETQYFGPGTRLLVL.

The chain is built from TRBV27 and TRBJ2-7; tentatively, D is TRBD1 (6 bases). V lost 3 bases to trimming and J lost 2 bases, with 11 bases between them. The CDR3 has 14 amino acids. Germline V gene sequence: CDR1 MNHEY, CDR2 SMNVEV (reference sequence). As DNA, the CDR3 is TGTGCCAGCAGTTTTGGGAAGGGGGCCTACGAGCAGTACTTC. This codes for CASSFGKGAYEQYF.